Listed below are T cell receptor beta chains from one sample, sequenced in a study of CD8 T cells in ankylosing spondylitis. TCRdb reprocessed the 5' RACE reads via MiXCR and lists one record per CDR3 protein. The table has around 280,000 distinct CDR3 sequences, 20% seen once; the top ten hold roughly 8%. The sequencing input was blood, either unsorted or a sorted T cell fraction (not recorded which). These receptors all come from a male donor with ankylosing spondylitis or in good health (not recorded which). Both conserved end residues are part of each CDR3. A D gene is named only where the DNA matches it firmly. Clone sizes are given selectively: once, few, many, or a class where the clone is expanded.

abundance: NA
v_gene: TRBV5-1
j_gene: TRBJ2-1
d_gene: TRBD2
CDR3nt: TGCGCCAGCAGCTTGGCCGTTTTAGCGGGGTCGGGCCATGAGCAGTTCTTC
CDR3aa: CASSLAVLAGSGHEQFF

abundance: many
v_gene: TRBV25-1
j_gene: TRBJ2-2
d_gene: NA
CDR3nt: TGTGCCAGCAGTGAGGCACTAGTGGACACCGGGGAGCTGTTTTTT
CDR3aa: CASSEALVDTGELFF

abundance: NA
v_gene: TRBV20-1
j_gene: TRBJ2-5
d_gene: NA
CDR3nt: TGCAGTGCTAGGGGGGGGCGGGAGACCCAGTACTTC
CDR3aa: CSARGGRETQYF

abundance: few
v_gene: TRBV10-3
j_gene: TRBJ1-5
d_gene: NA
CDR3nt: TGTGCCATCAGTGAATCCGGGCCGAGCAATCAGCCCCAGCATTTT
CDR3aa: CAISESGPSNQPQHF

abundance: few
v_gene: TRBV7-3
j_gene: TRBJ1-2
d_gene: NA
CDR3nt: TGTGCCAGCAGCTTAGAGGCGACAGGACCCTATGGCTACACCTTC
CDR3aa: CASSLEATGPYGYTF

abundance: few
v_gene: TRBV3-1
j_gene: TRBJ2-1
d_gene: NA
CDR3nt: TGTGCCAGCAGCCAACCGGGGAACCGACGGGGTGAGCAGTTCTTC
CDR3aa: CASSQPGNRRGEQFF

abundance: once
v_gene: TRBV5-1
j_gene: TRBJ2-5
d_gene: NA
CDR3nt: TGCGCCAGCACTACTTCGGGGGGCTCAGTACAAGAGACCCAGTACTTC
CDR3aa: CASTTSGGSVQETQYF

abundance: NA
v_gene: TRBV5-1
j_gene: TRBJ2-3
d_gene: NA
CDR3nt: TGCGCCAGCAGCTTGTTTCAGGGTGGGACAGATACGCAGTATTTT
CDR3aa: CASSLFQGGTDTQYF

abundance: NA
v_gene: TRBV5-1
j_gene: TRBJ2-5
d_gene: TRBD1
CDR3nt: TGCGCCAGCAGCTTGCGCGGACAGGGGCAAGAGACCCAGTACTTC
CDR3aa: CASSLRGQGQETQYF

abundance: NA
v_gene: TRBV7-9
j_gene: TRBJ2-4
d_gene: TRBD1
CDR3nt: TGTGCCAGCAGTCCCGGGACAGGGGTCAAAAACATTCAGTACTTC
CDR3aa: CASSPGTGVKNIQYF

abundance: NA
v_gene: TRBV12-3/TRBV12-4
j_gene: TRBJ2-2
d_gene: NA
CDR3nt: TGTGCCAGCAGTTTGCAGCCGAACACCGGGGAGCTGTTTTTT
CDR3aa: CASSLQPNTGELFF

abundance: NA
v_gene: TRBV7-8
j_gene: TRBJ2-6
d_gene: NA
CDR3nt: TGTGCCAGCAGCATCGGGACATCGAACTCTGGGGCCAACGTCCTGACTTTC
CDR3aa: CASSIGTSNSGANVLTF

abundance: NA
v_gene: TRBV12-3/TRBV12-4
j_gene: TRBJ1-1
d_gene: TRBD1
CDR3nt: TGTGCCAGCAGCGCAGGGGGCGCGTTCCTTGAAGCTTTCTTT
CDR3aa: CASSAGGAFLEAFF

abundance: NA
v_gene: TRBV5-1
j_gene: TRBJ2-2
d_gene: TRBD1
CDR3nt: TGCGCCAGCAACCTGGGACAGGGGTTCACCGGGGAGCTGTTTTTT
CDR3aa: CASNLGQGFTGELFF

abundance: few
v_gene: TRBV11-2
j_gene: TRBJ2-5
d_gene: NA
CDR3nt: TGTGCCAGCAGCTTAGGTGAAATGGAGACCCAGTACTTC
CDR3aa: CASSLGEMETQYF

abundance: few
v_gene: TRBV29-1
j_gene: TRBJ2-5
d_gene: TRBD1
CDR3nt: TGCAGCGTCTCAGGACAGGGGCAAGAGACCCAGTACTTC
CDR3aa: CSVSGQGQETQYF

abundance: few
v_gene: TRBV5-1
j_gene: TRBJ1-1
d_gene: TRBD1
CDR3nt: TGCGCCAGCAGTGAATTGGGGACAGTAAACACTGAAGCTTTCTTT
CDR3aa: CASSELGTVNTEAFF

abundance: NA
v_gene: TRBV12-3/TRBV12-4
j_gene: TRBJ1-1
d_gene: NA
CDR3nt: TGTGCCAGCAGATCCCTTGGGGGCTCCAGCACTGAAGCTTTCTTT
CDR3aa: CASRSLGGSSTEAFF

abundance: once
v_gene: TRBV18
j_gene: TRBJ2-5
d_gene: TRBD2
CDR3nt: TGTGCCAGCTCACCAACTAGCGGGAGCATCGAGACCCAGTACTTC
CDR3aa: CASSPTSGSIETQYF

abundance: NA
v_gene: TRBV3-1
j_gene: TRBJ1-2
d_gene: NA
CDR3nt: TGTGCCAGCAGCCAAGGGGCCAGATATGGCTACACCTTC
CDR3aa: CASSQGARYGYTF

abundance: NA
v_gene: TRBV5-6
j_gene: TRBJ1-6
d_gene: TRBD1
CDR3nt: TGTGCCAGCAGCTCAAGGACAGGGGTTTCACCCCTCCACTTT
CDR3aa: CASSSRTGVSPLHF

abundance: once
v_gene: TRBV20-1
j_gene: TRBJ2-3
d_gene: NA
CDR3nt: TGCAGTGTTGGGGAAAAGGGAGATACGCAGTATTTT
CDR3aa: CSVGEKGDTQYF

abundance: few
v_gene: TRBV24-1
j_gene: TRBJ2-1
d_gene: NA
CDR3nt: TGTGCCACCAGTGCCGAATTAGCGGCATACAATGAGCAGTTCTTC
CDR3aa: CATSAELAAYNEQFF

abundance: few
v_gene: TRBV28
j_gene: TRBJ1-1
d_gene: NA
CDR3nt: TGTGCCAGCAGTCCTACTGGACAGCTGAACACTGAAGCTTTCTTT
CDR3aa: CASSPTGQLNTEAFF

abundance: NA
v_gene: TRBV12-3/TRBV12-4
j_gene: TRBJ1-6
d_gene: TRBD1
CDR3nt: TGTGCCAGCAGTTTAGCGCTGGGACAGGGATCACCCCTCCACTTT
CDR3aa: CASSLALGQGSPLHF

abundance: few
v_gene: TRBV29-1
j_gene: TRBJ2-1
d_gene: NA
CDR3nt: TGCAGCGTCCGAGGGATAACTAGCAATACCCACAATGAGCAGTTCTTC
CDR3aa: CSVRGITSNTHNEQFF

abundance: NA
v_gene: TRBV2
j_gene: TRBJ1-1
d_gene: NA
CDR3nt: TGTGCCAGCAGACCGGACACCCGGATCACTGAAGCTTTCTTT
CDR3aa: CASRPDTRITEAFF

abundance: many
v_gene: TRBV7-2
j_gene: TRBJ2-1
d_gene: TRBD1
CDR3nt: TGTGCCAGCAGCTCCGGTGGGGCAGGGGGCAATGAGCAGTTCTTC
CDR3aa: CASSSGGAGGNEQFF

abundance: NA
v_gene: TRBV10-3
j_gene: TRBJ1-2
d_gene: TRBD1
CDR3nt: TGTGCCATCAGTGAGAGGGACAGGGGGCCGGGTGGCTACACCTTC
CDR3aa: CAISERDRGPGGYTF

abundance: few
v_gene: TRBV5-1
j_gene: TRBJ2-5
d_gene: NA
CDR3nt: TGCGCCAGCAGCTTGTCCCTAGTAGAGACCCAGTACTTC
CDR3aa: CASSLSLVETQYF

abundance: NA
v_gene: TRBV5-5
j_gene: TRBJ2-2
d_gene: TRBD2
CDR3nt: TGTGCCAGCAGCTTGCTGCGCGGGAGGGCCCTCGGGGAGCTGTTTTTT
CDR3aa: CASSLLRGRALGELFF

abundance: few
v_gene: TRBV28
j_gene: TRBJ2-5
d_gene: NA
CDR3nt: TGTGCCAGCAGTTCTAGCGCAGTCGGGAAAGAGACCCAGTACTTC
CDR3aa: CASSSSAVGKETQYF

abundance: few
v_gene: TRBV30
j_gene: TRBJ2-3
d_gene: TRBD2
CDR3nt: TGTGCCTGGAGTTCAATGACTAGCGGGACTAGCACAGATACGCAGTATTTT
CDR3aa: CAWSSMTSGTSTDTQYF

abundance: NA
v_gene: TRBV20-1
j_gene: TRBJ1-5
d_gene: NA
CDR3nt: TGCAGTGCTAGAGATTCCTCCGGAGGTCAGCCCCAGCATTTT
CDR3aa: CSARDSSGGQPQHF

abundance: few
v_gene: TRBV20-1
j_gene: TRBJ2-1
d_gene: TRBD2
CDR3nt: TGCAGTGCACCGGGACTAGCGGGACGATTCCCCTACAATGAGCAGTTCTTC
CDR3aa: CSAPGLAGRFPYNEQFF

abundance: many
v_gene: TRBV12-3/TRBV12-4
j_gene: TRBJ1-2
d_gene: NA
CDR3nt: TGTGCCAGCACCCCCCAGGGCGGTATCCATGGCTACACCTTC
CDR3aa: CASTPQGGIHGYTF

abundance: few
v_gene: TRBV7-8
j_gene: TRBJ1-6
d_gene: NA
CDR3nt: TGTGCCAGCAGCTTAGCGGCGAAAAGCTCCTATAATTCACCCCTCCACTTT
CDR3aa: CASSLAAKSSYNSPLHF

abundance: NA
v_gene: TRBV5-4
j_gene: TRBJ2-1
d_gene: NA
CDR3nt: TGTGCCAGCAGTCAGGGTCGGGCGAATGAGCAGTTCTTC
CDR3aa: CASSQGRANEQFF

abundance: few
v_gene: TRBV10-3
j_gene: TRBJ2-5
d_gene: NA
CDR3nt: TGTGCCATCTGGTCGGGAGAGGGAGAGACCCAGTACTTC
CDR3aa: CAIWSGEGETQYF

abundance: NA
v_gene: TRBV7-9
j_gene: TRBJ1-2
d_gene: NA
CDR3nt: TGTGCCGCGGGACAAGCAAGCCTCTATGGCTACACCTTC
CDR3aa: CAAGQASLYGYTF

abundance: NA
v_gene: TRBV28
j_gene: TRBJ2-5
d_gene: NA
CDR3nt: TGTGCCAGCATCTCAGGGGGGGCAGAGACCCAGTACTTC
CDR3aa: CASISGGAETQYF

abundance: NA
v_gene: TRBV6-1
j_gene: TRBJ2-3
d_gene: NA
CDR3nt: TGTGCCAGCAGTCAATCCCTGTGGACTAGCACAGATACGCAGTATTTT
CDR3aa: CASSQSLWTSTDTQYF

abundance: few
v_gene: TRBV25-1
j_gene: TRBJ1-4
d_gene: NA
CDR3nt: TGTGCCAGCAGCCGGGACACCGATAATGAAAAACTGTTTTTT
CDR3aa: CASSRDTDNEKLFF

abundance: NA
v_gene: TRBV12-3/TRBV12-4
j_gene: TRBJ1-2
d_gene: TRBD1
CDR3nt: TGTACCAGCAGTCCCGGCCGGGACAGGTATCGGGAAGACTATGGCTACACCTTC
CDR3aa: CTSSPGRDRYREDYGYTF

abundance: NA
v_gene: TRBV3-1
j_gene: TRBJ1-2
d_gene: NA
CDR3nt: TGTGCCAGCAGCCAAGCTTCAGGCCCGAGGAGCAGCTACACCTTC
CDR3aa: CASSQASGPRSSYTF